These 20 T cell receptor beta chains were sequenced from one sample in a study of CD8 T cells in ankylosing spondylitis. TCRdb reanalysed the 5' RACE reads using MiXCR and keeps one entry per CDR3 protein. This sample carries approximately 24,000 distinct CDR3 sequences, 2% to 3% of them seen once, and the ten largest clones take 7.7%. The sequenced sample was blood, either unsorted or a sorted T cell fraction (not recorded which). The source of these receptors is a female donor with ankylosing spondylitis or in good health (not recorded which).

This clonotype has a count of ten or more. V gene TRBV9 combines with J gene TRBJ2-3, with 8 bases fitting TRBD1. Germline V CDR1 and CDR2: SGDLS, YYNGEE. V dropped 0 bases and J dropped 4; count of bases not matched to a gene: 4. The CDR3 loop spans 15 amino acids. CDR3 sequence reads: CASSVGGQEADTQYF. Here the CDR3 DNA reads TGTGCCAGCAGCGTAGGGGGACAGGAGGCAGATACGCAGTATTTT.

Ten or more counts support this clonotype. The V call is TRBV9, the J call TRBJ1-3; maybe TRBD1 (5 bases). Trimming pared 3 bases from V and 2 bases from J, leaving 12 bases between. The germline V gene encodes CDR1 SGDLS and CDR2 YYNGEE. This CDR3 has 15 amino acids. The CDR3 loop is CASSEGRGAGNTIYF. In DNA, the CDR3 is TGTGCCAGCAGCGAGGGCCGAGGGGCTGGAAACACCATATATTTT.

This clonotype is medium-sized (0.01 to 0.1%). The V gene is TRBV9, the J gene TRBJ2-2, with 8 bases matching TRBD2. The V gene end was trimmed by 0 bases and the J gene end by 1 base; junction bases not matched to a gene: 2. In germline, CDR1 is SGDLS, CDR2 YYNGEE. This CDR3 comprises 16 residues. CDR3 amino acids: CASSVGLAGNTGELFF. The CDR3 bases are TGTGCCAGCAGCGTAGGCCTAGCGGGGAACACCGGGGAGCTGTTTTTT. Combining the CDR3 with reference TRBV9 and TRBJ2-2 gives the whole variable domain DSGVTQTPKHLITATGQRVTLRCSPRSGDLSVYWYQQSLDQGLQFLIQYYNGEERAKGNILERFSAQQFPDLHSELNLSSLELGDSALYFCASSVGLAGNTGELFFGEGSRLTVL.

This clonotype was detected ten times or more. The gene calls are TRBV9 and TRBJ2-3; the D is unclear. Germline V gene data show CDR1 as SGDLS and CDR2 as YYNGEE. The V end lost 0 bases, the J end lost 10 bases, and 15 bases lay between the germline ends. The CDR3 is 14 residues long. The CDR3 sequence is CASSVALLGSAQYF. In nucleotides, the CDR3 is TGTGCCAGCAGCGTAGCTCTCCTAGGAAGTGCGCAGTATTTT. Full variable domain (rest looked up from reference TRBV9 and TRBJ2-3): DSGVTQTPKHLITATGQRVTLRCSPRSGDLSVYWYQQSLDQGLQFLIQYYNGEERAKGNILERFSAQQFPDLHSELNLSSLELGDSALYFCASSVALLGSAQYFGPGTRLTVL.

This clonotype was observed many times. CDR3 DNA: TGTGCCAGCAGCGCAGGGGGGTCTGGAAACACCATATATTTT. As protein: CASSAGGSGNTIYF. The rearrangement links TRBV9 to TRBJ1-3, with TRBD1 matching 7 bases. Germline CDR1 and CDR2: SGDLS and YYNGEE. CDR3 length: 14 amino acids. After removal of 3 bases from V and 1 base from J, the junction contained 1 base not matched to a gene.

In its sample, this clonotype was seen many times. At one boundary the junction diverges from the germline segment, which might be a read error. The chain recombines TRBV9 with TRBJ2-6, with D uncertain. The CDR3 is made up of 14 amino acids. Germline CDR1 is SGDLS and CDR2 is YYNGEE. CDR3 in DNA: TGTGCCAGCAGCGCCTACTCTCGGGCCAACGTCCTGACTTTC. Amino acids: CASSAYSRANVLTF.

This clonotype was seen ten or more times. The chain links TRBV9 to TRBJ1-2; D unresolved. CDR1 SGDLS and CDR2 YYNGEE come from the germline V gene. CDR3 length: 13 residues. V was shortened by 3 bases and J by 4 bases, with 10 bases between the two germline ends. The CDR3 loop reads CASSATDLYGYTF. Written as DNA, the CDR3 is TGTGCCAGCAGCGCGACGGACCTCTATGGCTACACCTTC.

This clonotype was detected ten times or more. The rearrangement links TRBV9 to TRBJ1-2; D is perhaps TRBD1 (5 bases). CDR3 size: 17 residues. Trimming cost V 3 bases and J 8 bases, with 26 bases left between them. Germline CDR1 is SGDLS and CDR2 is YYNGEE. The CDR3 bases are TGTGCCAGCAGCGCTCCAGGATATGGGACGGCTTCGGAAGGCTACACCTTC. Translated, it gives CASSAPGYGTASEGYTF.

This clonotype appeared many times. V usage is TRBV9 and J usage is TRBJ1-2; D not certain. V gave up 0 bases and J gave up 1 base, with 7 bases separating them. CDR1 is SGDLS and CDR2 is YYNGEE in the germline V gene. The CDR3 length is 14 residues. The CDR3 loop is CASSVGGVNYGYTF. CDR3 DNA: TGTGCCAGCAGCGTAGGTGGGGTTAACTATGGCTACACCTTC.

This clonotype has at least ten counts. The chain has TRBV9 and TRBJ2-7; a weak D match, TRBD1 (7 bases). Trimming stripped 0 bases from V and 3 bases from J, with 13 bases between. From germline, CDR1 is SGDLS and CDR2 YYNGEE. This CDR3 has 15 residues. Here the CDR3 reads CASSVAPGGGYEQYF. In nucleotides, the CDR3 is TGTGCCAGCAGCGTAGCCCCAGGGGGAGGCTACGAGCAGTACTTC. Filled out from reference TRBV9 and TRBJ2-7, the complete variable domain reads DSGVTQTPKHLITATGQRVTLRCSPRSGDLSVYWYQQSLDQGLQFLIQYYNGEERAKGNILERFSAQQFPDLHSELNLSSLELGDSALYFCASSVAPGGGYEQYFGPGTRLTVT.

This clonotype appeared many times. The J gene is TRBJ2-5, the V gene TRBV9; the D call may be TRBD1 or TRBD2 (6 bases each). CDR1 SGDLS and CDR2 YYNGEE come from the germline V gene. The CDR3 loop spans 14 amino acids. V shed 0 bases and J shed 4 bases, with 10 bases lying between them. CDR3 bases: TGTGCCAGCAGCGTAGCCGGGGGCGGAGAGACCCAGTACTTC. This codes for CASSVAGGGETQYF.

This clonotype was recorded many times. V is TRBV9 and J is TRBJ2-1; D uncertain. V lost 5 bases to trimming and J lost 1 base, with 13 bases between them. The CDR3 covers 15 residues. Germline V gives CDR1 SGDLS, CDR2 YYNGEE. The DNA of the CDR3 is TGTGCCAGCAGTCAACTCGGAGAATCCTACAATGAGCAGTTCTTC. Translated, it gives CASSQLGESYNEQFF.

This clonotype has at least ten counts. This chain joins TRBV9 and TRBJ2-5, with D hard to call. The CDR3 length is 14 residues. Deletions cut 0 bases from V and 3 bases from J, with 9 bases between. Per the germline V gene, CDR1 is SGDLS and CDR2 is YYNGEE. The CDR3 region has the DNA TGTGCCAGCAGCGTAGTCGGATCCGAAGAGACCCAGTACTTC. Amino acid sequence: CASSVVGSEETQYF.

This clonotype appeared many times. V and J are TRBV9 and TRBJ2-3; tentatively, D is TRBD2 (6 bases). V lost 3 bases to trimming and J lost 2 bases, with 16 bases between them. Germline CDR1 and CDR2: SGDLS and YYNGEE. The CDR3 length is 16 residues. The CDR3 region is CASSGKGTAVTDTQYF. The DNA for the CDR3 is TGTGCCAGCAGCGGAAAAGGGACTGCTGTCACAGATACGCAGTATTTT.

This clonotype was seen many times. The V and J genes are TRBV9 and TRBJ2-2; 9 bases fit TRBD1. The J segment lost 5 bases and the V segment lost 2 bases, leaving 7 bases of the junction unmatched. CDR1 is SGDLS and CDR2 is YYNGEE in the germline V gene. This CDR3 has 16 residues. The CDR3 is CASSVRDRDSTGELFF. The DNA of the CDR3 is TGTGCCAGCAGCGTCCGGGACAGGGATAGTACCGGGGAGCTGTTTTTT.

In this sample, this clonotype turned up many times. The rearrangement joins TRBV9 to TRBJ1-5; D gene uncertain. The CDR3 consists of 15 residues. Germline lookup yields CDR1 SGDLS and CDR2 YYNGEE. The V and J ends lost 0 bases and 6 bases respectively, with 13 bases between them. CDR3 protein: CASSVGGVDGQPQHF. The DNA for the CDR3 is TGTGCCAGCAGCGTAGGTGGGGTAGATGGTCAGCCCCAGCATTTT.

This clonotype showed up many times. This chain connects TRBV9 to TRBJ2-2; TRBD1 matches at 10 bases. The germline V gene encodes CDR1 SGDLS and CDR2 YYNGEE. CDR3 length equals 16 residues. V shed 6 bases and J 0 bases; nucleotides not matched to a gene: 5. The CDR3 loop reads CASTPGQGANTGELFF. CDR3 sequence (DNA): TGTGCCAGCACCCCCGGACAGGGGGCGAACACCGGGGAGCTGTTTTTT.

This clonotype was counted ten times or more. V is TRBV9 and J is TRBJ2-2; 7 bases align to TRBD2. The CDR3 is 16 residues long. The V and J ends lost 3 bases and 3 bases, in that order; junction bases with no gene match: 8. Germline CDR1 and CDR2: SGDLS and YYNGEE. CDR3 loop: CASSETPAGHTGELFF. Written as DNA, the CDR3 is TGTGCCAGCAGCGAAACCCCAGCGGGGCACACCGGGGAGCTGTTTTTT.

This clonotype occurred many times. The chain joins TRBV9 to TRBJ2-7; 9 bases fit TRBD1. Unmatched junction bases numbered 2, after V lost 1 base and J lost 3 bases. Germline V lookup: CDR1 SGDLS, CDR2 YYNGEE. This CDR3 is built from 14 residues. The CDR3 nucleotides are TGTGCCAGCAGCGTAACGGGACAGGGCTACGAGCAGTACTTC. Its protein is CASSVTGQGYEQYF.

This clonotype was recorded many times. The chain combines TRBV9 with TRBJ1-1, with 8 positions matching TRBD1. The germline V gene has CDR1 SGDLS and CDR2 YYNGEE. This CDR3 is built from 16 residues. J lost 1 base, V lost 0 bases, and 5 bases had no gene match. CDR3 loop: CASSVDGQGANTEAFF. The CDR3, as DNA: TGTGCCAGCAGCGTAGATGGACAGGGTGCGAACACTGAAGCTTTCTTT.